This T cell receptor (beta chain) is drawn from a study of blood T cells in healthy people across ages. Across the whole study: Per two T cells, template switching captured roughly one barcoded beta molecule.

As regards this clonotype: Compared with germline, one end of the junction differs, possibly owing to a read error.

A sample-barcoded 5' primer and a J-beta primer mix were used in a second PCR of roughly 6 to 11 cycles. TCRdb passed the 5' RACE reads through MiXCR, listing each CDR3 protein once. The table has approximately 830,000 distinct CDR3 sequences, approximately 65% seen once. The germline gives CDR1 SGHTS, CDR2 YDEGEE. The CDR3 is 13 amino acids. The specimen sequenced was blood. The clonotype comes from a young man in good health. The rearrangement joins TRBV5-8 to TRBJ1-2, with 9 bases that match TRBD1. CDR3 sequence: CASSPQGAYGHTF. CDR3 bases: TGTGCCAGCAGCCCACAGGGGGCCTATGGCCACACCTTC.